A selection of T cell receptor beta chains follows, all from one sample in a study of cytomegalovirus exposure and HLA in healthy donors. Data came from immunoSEQ multiplex PCR; TCRdb stores just in-frame clones and leaves some out. The table records around 150,000 clones, around 84% of them present only once. Sequenced input: PBMCs. The source is a man aged 18 to 35 in good health and CMV-seropositive. Each CDR3 is given with its conserved first and last residue. A D gene is named only where the DNA matches it firmly. Part of the rows lack a size; the others show once, few, many or a class for expanded clones.

clone_size: -; j_call: TRBJ2-2; v_call: TRBV5-8; d_call: -; cdr3_aa: CASSLYRAGELFF; cdr3_nt: TGTGCCAGCAGCTTGTATCGCGCCGGGGAGCTGTTTTTT
clone_size: once; j_call: TRBJ2-5; v_call: TRBV30; d_call: TRBD1; cdr3_aa: CAWSVYPSLTGGEAQYF; cdr3_nt: TGTGCCTGGAGTGTATACCCATCTTTAACAGGGGGCGAAGCCCAGTACTTC
clone_size: few; j_call: TRBJ2-5; v_call: TRBV4-2; d_call: -; cdr3_aa: CASSYQTGAGETQYF; cdr3_nt: TGTGCCAGCAGCTACCAGACAGGAGCCGGAGAGACCCAGTACTTC
clone_size: -; j_call: TRBJ2-1; v_call: TRBV7-8; d_call: -; cdr3_aa: CASSPRGSNEQFF; cdr3_nt: TGTGCCAGCAGCCCCCGGGGGTCCAATGAGCAGTTCTTC
clone_size: -; j_call: TRBJ1-5; v_call: TRBV19; d_call: -; cdr3_aa: CASSPQVISNQPQHF; cdr3_nt: TGTGCCAGTAGCCCACAGGTGATTAGCAATCAGCCCCAGCATTTT
clone_size: -; j_call: TRBJ2-1; v_call: TRBV9; d_call: TRBD2; cdr3_aa: CASSSRLAGDPPNEQFF; cdr3_nt: TGTGCCAGCAGCTCAAGACTAGCGGGGGATCCACCCAATGAGCAGTTCTTC
clone_size: -; j_call: TRBJ2-3; v_call: TRBV7-9; d_call: -; cdr3_aa: CASSLGLANTDTQYF; cdr3_nt: TGTGCCAGCAGCTTAGGGCTAGCCAACACAGATACGCAGTATTTT
clone_size: -; j_call: TRBJ1-4; v_call: TRBV9; d_call: TRBD1; cdr3_aa: CASSQGGLTNEKLFF; cdr3_nt: TGTGCCAGCAGTCAAGGGGGCCTTACAAATGAAAAACTGTTTTTT
clone_size: -; j_call: TRBJ2-1; v_call: TRBV9; d_call: TRBD2; cdr3_aa: CASSAQGLAVDNEQFF; cdr3_nt: TGTGCCAGCAGCGCCCAGGGACTAGCGGTGGACAATGAGCAGTTCTTC
clone_size: -; j_call: TRBJ1-6; v_call: TRBV6-5; d_call: -; cdr3_aa: CASSYSHREGSPLHF; cdr3_nt: TGTGCCAGCAGTTACTCCCACAGGGAAGGATCACCCCTCCACTTT
clone_size: -; j_call: TRBJ2-7; v_call: TRBV9; d_call: TRBD2; cdr3_aa: CASSAGAGVYEQYF; cdr3_nt: TGTGCCAGCAGCGCCGGAGCGGGGGTCTACGAGCAGTACTTC
clone_size: -; j_call: TRBJ2-1; v_call: TRBV4-3; d_call: TRBD1; cdr3_aa: CASSQERDRGARGNEQFF; cdr3_nt: TGCGCCAGCAGCCAGGAAAGGGACAGGGGAGCCCGGGGCAATGAGCAGTTCTTC
clone_size: once; j_call: TRBJ1-2; v_call: TRBV4-3; d_call: TRBD1; cdr3_aa: CASSLDRGNYGYTF; cdr3_nt: TGCGCCAGCAGCCTGGACAGGGGGAACTATGGCTACACCTTC
clone_size: -; j_call: TRBJ2-7; v_call: TRBV4-1; d_call: -; cdr3_aa: CASSRGTATLGEQYF; cdr3_nt: TGCGCCAGCAGCCGCGGGACGGCGACGCTTGGGGAGCAGTACTTC
clone_size: -; j_call: TRBJ2-2; v_call: TRBV20-1; d_call: -; cdr3_aa: CSASLGGELFF; cdr3_nt: TGCAGTGCTAGTCTCGGCGGGGAGCTGTTTTTT
clone_size: -; j_call: TRBJ2-7; v_call: TRBV6-5; d_call: TRBD1; cdr3_aa: CAGSTRTGGYEQYF; cdr3_nt: TGTGCCGGCAGCACGAGGACAGGGGGCTATGAGCAGTACTTC
clone_size: once; j_call: TRBJ2-2; v_call: TRBV11-2; d_call: TRBD2; cdr3_aa: CASSLRTSGNTGELFF; cdr3_nt: TGTGCCAGCAGCTTAAGGACTAGCGGGAACACCGGGGAGCTGTTTTTT
clone_size: -; j_call: TRBJ1-5; v_call: TRBV2; d_call: TRBD1; cdr3_aa: CASNGGQGTQPQHF; cdr3_nt: TGTGCCAGCAACGGGGGACAGGGCACTCAGCCCCAGCATTTT
clone_size: once; j_call: TRBJ2-2; v_call: TRBV4-3; d_call: -; cdr3_aa: CASSQVMGPANTGELFF; cdr3_nt: TGCGCCAGCAGCCAAGTGATGGGCCCCGCGAACACCGGGGAGCTGTTTTTT
clone_size: few; j_call: TRBJ2-3; v_call: TRBV5-1; d_call: -; cdr3_aa: CASSPTLGDTQYF; cdr3_nt: TGCGCCAGCAGCCCAACCCTTGGCGATACGCAGTATTTT
clone_size: -; j_call: TRBJ1-5; v_call: TRBV4-2; d_call: -; cdr3_aa: CASSQNRNQPQHF; cdr3_nt: TGTGCCAGCAGCCAAAACCGGAATCAGCCCCAGCATTTT
clone_size: -; j_call: TRBJ2-7; v_call: TRBV30; d_call: -; cdr3_aa: CAWSRRGVLYEQYF; cdr3_nt: TGTGCCTGGAGTCGCCGCGGGGTCCTCTACGAGCAGTACTTC
clone_size: -; j_call: TRBJ1-6; v_call: TRBV15; d_call: -; cdr3_aa: CATSRDRSPGHPLHF; cdr3_nt: TGTGCCACCAGCAGAGATAGATCCCCGGGACACCCCCTCCACTTT
clone_size: once; j_call: TRBJ2-6; v_call: TRBV11-1; d_call: -; cdr3_aa: CASSSGIQSSGANVLTF; cdr3_nt: TGTGCCAGCAGCTCGGGAATCCAGAGCTCTGGGGCCAACGTCCTGACTTTC
clone_size: -; j_call: TRBJ1-3; v_call: TRBV11-3; d_call: -; cdr3_aa: CASSLVGGSGNTIYF; cdr3_nt: TGTGCCAGCAGCTTAGTCGGGGGGTCCGGAAACACCATATATTTT
clone_size: few; j_call: TRBJ1-5; v_call: TRBV19; d_call: TRBD1; cdr3_aa: CASSIGQGVGQPQHF; cdr3_nt: TGTGCCAGTAGTATAGGACAGGGGGTGGGTCAGCCCCAGCATTTT
clone_size: -; j_call: TRBJ1-6; v_call: TRBV6-1; d_call: -; cdr3_aa: CASSDGREGSPLHF; cdr3_nt: TGTGCCAGCAGTGATGGCAGGGAAGGATCACCCCTCCACTTT
clone_size: -; j_call: TRBJ1-1; v_call: TRBV9; d_call: -; cdr3_aa: CASSVDLQNTEAFF; cdr3_nt: TGTGCCAGCAGCGTGGACTTACAGAACACTGAAGCTTTCTTT
clone_size: -; j_call: TRBJ2-3; v_call: TRBV7-6; d_call: -; cdr3_aa: CASSLGTPGNTDTQYF; cdr3_nt: TGTGCCAGCAGCTTAGGCACCCCGGGGAACACAGATACGCAGTATTTT
clone_size: -; j_call: TRBJ2-3; v_call: TRBV19; d_call: -; cdr3_aa: CASTARGADTQYF; cdr3_nt: TGTGCCAGTACCGCCAGGGGGGCAGATACGCAGTATTTT
clone_size: -; j_call: TRBJ2-7; v_call: TRBV5-6; d_call: TRBD2; cdr3_aa: CASSSSSPGRAGEQYF; cdr3_nt: TGTGCCAGCAGCTCCTCATCCCCGGGGAGGGCGGGCGAGCAGTACTTC
clone_size: -; j_call: TRBJ1-2; v_call: TRBV25-1; d_call: TRBD1; cdr3_aa: CASSDWDRGYGYTF; cdr3_nt: TGTGCCAGCAGTGATTGGGACAGGGGTTATGGCTACACCTTC
clone_size: -; j_call: TRBJ2-3; v_call: TRBV5-4; d_call: TRBD2; cdr3_aa: CASSPGVAGSDTQYF; cdr3_nt: TGTGCCAGCAGCCCTGGAGTAGCGGGGTCGGATACGCAGTATTTT
clone_size: -; j_call: TRBJ2-2; v_call: TRBV5-6; d_call: -; cdr3_aa: CASSYGTPNTGELFF; cdr3_nt: TGTGCCAGCAGCTACGGGACTCCGAACACCGGGGAGCTGTTTTTT
clone_size: -; j_call: TRBJ1-2; v_call: TRBV9; d_call: TRBD1; cdr3_aa: CASSGRDRANYGYTF; cdr3_nt: TGTGCCAGCAGCGGCCGGGACAGAGCTAACTATGGCTACACCTTC
clone_size: -; j_call: TRBJ1-2; v_call: TRBV10-3; d_call: -; cdr3_aa: CAISESRGWQDAIGGYTF; cdr3_nt: TGTGCCATCAGTGAGTCTCGGGGGTGGCAGGACGCGATTGGTGGCTACACCTTC
clone_size: once; j_call: TRBJ1-1; v_call: TRBV6-5; d_call: -; cdr3_aa: CASRDGTKNTEAFF; cdr3_nt: TGTGCCAGCAGGGACGGGACAAAGAACACTGAAGCTTTCTTT
clone_size: -; j_call: TRBJ2-3; v_call: TRBV7-9; d_call: -; cdr3_aa: CASSTRGSDTQYF; cdr3_nt: TGTGCCAGCAGCACCAGGGGATCAGATACGCAGTATTTT
clone_size: -; j_call: TRBJ2-1; v_call: TRBV2; d_call: -; cdr3_aa: CASRGRLNYNEQFF; cdr3_nt: TGTGCCAGCAGAGGCAGGCTTAACTACAATGAGCAGTTCTTC
clone_size: -; j_call: TRBJ2-1; v_call: TRBV2; d_call: TRBD2; cdr3_aa: CASSLAGGPREQFF; cdr3_nt: TGTGCCAGCAGTCTAGCGGGGGGCCCCAGGGAGCAGTTCTTC
clone_size: -; j_call: TRBJ1-2; v_call: TRBV6-6; d_call: -; cdr3_aa: CASSPPGPGANYGYTF; cdr3_nt: TGTGCCAGCAGCCCCCCGGGGCCGGGGGCTAACTATGGCTACACCTTC
clone_size: -; j_call: TRBJ2-4; v_call: TRBV2; d_call: -; cdr3_aa: CASARGLDENIQYF; cdr3_nt: TGTGCCAGCGCCAGGGGCCTGGACGAAAACATTCAGTACTTC
clone_size: -; j_call: TRBJ2-1; v_call: TRBV7-6; d_call: TRBD2; cdr3_aa: CASSFSGVSYNEQFF; cdr3_nt: TGTGCCAGCAGCTTTAGCGGGGTCTCCTACAATGAGCAGTTCTTC
clone_size: -; j_call: TRBJ1-5; v_call: TRBV7-9; d_call: TRBD1; cdr3_aa: CASSLGGDRVQHF; cdr3_nt: TGTGCCAGCAGCTTAGGAGGGGACAGGGTCCAGCATTTT
clone_size: once; j_call: TRBJ2-4; v_call: TRBV21-1; d_call: -; cdr3_aa: CASSTGLRDSQYF; cdr3_nt: TGTGCCAGCAGCACCGGACTGAGGGACAGTCAGTACTTC
clone_size: -; j_call: TRBJ2-7; v_call: TRBV6-1; d_call: -; cdr3_aa: CASSEGLRSEQYF; cdr3_nt: TGTGCCAGCAGTGAAGGGTTGCGCTCCGAGCAGTACTTC
clone_size: -; j_call: TRBJ2-2; v_call: TRBV19; d_call: -; cdr3_aa: CASSMGGLNTGELFF; cdr3_nt: TGTGCCAGTAGTATGGGCGGGTTGAACACCGGGGAGCTGTTTTTT
clone_size: -; j_call: TRBJ2-2; v_call: TRBV2; d_call: -; cdr3_aa: CASSVQATGELFF; cdr3_nt: TGTGCCAGCAGTGTCCAGGCCACCGGGGAGCTGTTTTTT
clone_size: -; j_call: TRBJ1-5; v_call: TRBV19; d_call: TRBD1; cdr3_aa: CASSPKGGGKPQHF; cdr3_nt: TGTGCCAGTAGTCCCAAAGGAGGGGGCAAGCCCCAGCATTTT
clone_size: -; j_call: TRBJ2-2; v_call: TRBV9; d_call: TRBD1; cdr3_aa: CASSPRPGQGASGELFF; cdr3_nt: TGTGCCAGCAGCCCCCGGCCGGGACAGGGGGCGTCCGGGGAGCTGTTTTTT
clone_size: -; j_call: TRBJ2-1; v_call: TRBV5-8; d_call: TRBD2; cdr3_aa: CASSAWTSGGYEQFF; cdr3_nt: TGTGCCAGCAGCGCTTGGACTAGCGGGGGCTATGAGCAGTTCTTC
clone_size: -; j_call: TRBJ1-5; v_call: TRBV2; d_call: -; cdr3_aa: CASIRGRGEQPQHF; cdr3_nt: TGTGCCAGCATAAGGGGTAGGGGTGAACAGCCCCAGCATTTT
clone_size: few; j_call: TRBJ2-1; v_call: TRBV27; d_call: TRBD1; cdr3_aa: CASSFPSVRDRVFNEQFF; cdr3_nt: TGTGCCAGCAGTTTCCCCAGTGTCCGGGACAGGGTATTCAATGAGCAGTTCTTC
clone_size: -; j_call: TRBJ2-1; v_call: TRBV7-3; d_call: -; cdr3_aa: CASSLLGSSYNEQFF; cdr3_nt: TGTGCCAGCAGCTTACTAGGGAGCTCCTACAATGAGCAGTTCTTC
clone_size: few; j_call: TRBJ2-5; v_call: TRBV7-2; d_call: TRBD2; cdr3_aa: CASSPNSGGARETQYF; cdr3_nt: TGTGCCAGCAGTCCCAATAGCGGGGGGGCCCGAGAGACCCAGTACTTC
clone_size: -; j_call: TRBJ1-6; v_call: TRBV6-1; d_call: TRBD1; cdr3_aa: CASSEALGTGGAALHF; cdr3_nt: TGTGCCAGCAGTGAAGCGTTGGGGACAGGGGGCGCAGCCCTCCACTTT
clone_size: -; j_call: TRBJ1-2; v_call: TRBV7-2; d_call: -; cdr3_aa: CASSSVEGGYTF; cdr3_nt: TGTGCCAGCAGCTCCGTCGAGGGTGGCTACACCTTC
clone_size: -; j_call: TRBJ2-3; v_call: TRBV5-6; d_call: TRBD1; cdr3_aa: CASSRTGDFTDTQYF; cdr3_nt: TGTGCCAGCAGCCGGACAGGGGATTTTACAGATACGCAGTATTTT
clone_size: -; j_call: TRBJ2-7; v_call: TRBV4-1; d_call: TRBD2; cdr3_aa: CASSQIASSSGGAGEQYF; cdr3_nt: TGCGCCAGCAGCCAAATCGCCTCGAGTAGCGGGGGGGCGGGCGAGCAGTACTTC